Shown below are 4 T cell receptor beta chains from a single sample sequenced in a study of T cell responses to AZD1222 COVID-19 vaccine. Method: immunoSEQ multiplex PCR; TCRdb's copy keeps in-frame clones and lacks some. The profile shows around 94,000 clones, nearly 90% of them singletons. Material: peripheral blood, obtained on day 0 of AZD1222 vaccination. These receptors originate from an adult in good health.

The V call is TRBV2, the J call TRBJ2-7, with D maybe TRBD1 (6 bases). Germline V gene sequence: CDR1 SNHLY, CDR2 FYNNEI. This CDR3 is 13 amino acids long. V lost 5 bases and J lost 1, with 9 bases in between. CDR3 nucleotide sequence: TGTGCCAGCAGTTTGGACAGATCCTACGAGCAGTACTTC. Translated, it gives CASSLDRSYEQYF.

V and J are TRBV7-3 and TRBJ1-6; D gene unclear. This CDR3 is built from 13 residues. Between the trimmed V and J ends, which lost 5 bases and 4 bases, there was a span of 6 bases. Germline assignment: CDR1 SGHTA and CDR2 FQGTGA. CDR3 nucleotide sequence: TGTGCCAGCAGCCCCTTATATAATTCACCCCTCCACTTT. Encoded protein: CASSPLYNSPLHF. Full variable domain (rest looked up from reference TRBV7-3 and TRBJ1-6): GAGVSQTPSNKVTEKGKYVELRCDPISGHTALYWYRQSLGQGPEFLIYFQGTGAADDSGLPNDRFFAVRPEGSVSTLKIQRTERGDSAVYLCASSPLYNSPLHFGNGTRLTVT.

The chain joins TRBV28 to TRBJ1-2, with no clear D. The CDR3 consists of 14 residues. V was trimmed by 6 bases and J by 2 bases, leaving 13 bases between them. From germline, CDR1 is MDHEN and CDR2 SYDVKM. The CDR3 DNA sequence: TGTGCCAGCAGCTTAGGCACTCAAAACTATGGCTACACCTTC. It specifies CASSLGTQNYGYTF.

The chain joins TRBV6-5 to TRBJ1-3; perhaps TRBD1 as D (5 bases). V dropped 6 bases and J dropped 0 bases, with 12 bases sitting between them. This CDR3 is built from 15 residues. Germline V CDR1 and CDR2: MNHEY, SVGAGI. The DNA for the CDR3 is TGTGCCAGCAGCCCCGGGGGGAGCTCTGGAAACACCATATATTTT. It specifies CASSPGGSSGNTIYF.